The rows below give T cell receptor beta chains drawn from one sample of a study of cytomegalovirus exposure and HLA in healthy donors. The assay was immunoSEQ multiplex PCR, and TCRdb's table has in-frame clones only and misses some. The table includes under 200,000 clones, approximately 80% detected once. Sequenced: PBMCs. These receptors all stem from a woman younger than 30 in good health and CMV-seronegative. CDR3s include the opening cysteine and the closing phenylalanine or tryptophan. A D gene is named only where the DNA matches it firmly. Clone size is shown for a subset of rows, as once, few, many or a class of expanded clone.

d_gene	v_gene	len	j_gene	abundance	CDR3nt	CDR3aa
TRBD1	TRBV2	14	TRBJ1-5	NA	TGTGCCAGCACCGGACAGGTCTTCTCTCAGCCCCAGCATTTT	CASTGQVFSQPQHF
NA	TRBV7-3	16	TRBJ2-2	few	TGTGCCAGCAGCCCCACGGGTGCCCGGAGCACCGGGGAGCTGTTTTTT	CASSPTGARSTGELFF
NA	TRBV30	15	TRBJ1-6	NA	TGTGCCTGGAGTGTATTTCGTTACGGGGAGGGACCCCTCCACTTT	CAWSVFRYGEGPLHF
NA	TRBV15	16	TRBJ2-1	NA	TGTGCCACCAGCAGAGATCGCGGGGGCACCTACAATGAGCAGTTCTTC	CATSRDRGGTYNEQFF
NA	TRBV9	16	TRBJ1-2	NA	TGTGCCAGCAGCGAAGGCCCCACTGGACAGAACTATGGCTACACCTTC	CASSEGPTGQNYGYTF
TRBD1	TRBV6-1	15	TRBJ1-3	once	TGTGCCAGTACAGGGGCCAGAAGATCTGGAAACACCATATATTTT	CASTGARRSGNTIYF
TRBD1	TRBV7-9	18	TRBJ2-6	once	TGTTCCAGCAGCCCCGACAGGGGATTCCCCACTGGGGCCAACGTCCTGACTTTC	CSSSPDRGFPTGANVLTF
NA	TRBV6-5	16	TRBJ1-1	once	TGTGCCAGCAGTTACTCTGGTGCGGGGTCGGGCACTGAAGCTTTCTTT	CASSYSGAGSGTEAFF
TRBD1	TRBV19	16	TRBJ2-2	NA	TGTGCCAGTAGTATAGGAACAGGGGGCAGGACCGGGGAGCTGTTTTTT	CASSIGTGGRTGELFF
NA	TRBV30	13	TRBJ1-4	once	TGTGCCTGGAGACAGGGTTTGAATGAAAAACTGTTTTTT	CAWRQGLNEKLFF
TRBD1	TRBV11-2	13	TRBJ2-7	NA	TGTGCCAGCAGGGGACAGGGGGCAGGGGAGCAGTACTTC	CASRGQGAGEQYF
NA	TRBV7-9	14	TRBJ2-7	NA	TGTGCCAGCAGCCCACGCCGGTCGACCTACGAGCAGTACTTC	CASSPRRSTYEQYF
TRBD2	TRBV5-1	14	TRBJ2-7	NA	TGCGCCAGCAGGGGAACTAGCGGGGGCTACGAGCAGTACTTC	CASRGTSGGYEQYF
NA	TRBV7-2	14	TRBJ2-1	NA	TGTGCCAGCAGCTTATCCGTATCCTACAATGAGCAGTTCTTC	CASSLSVSYNEQFF
TRBD1	TRBV2	15	TRBJ2-7	NA	TGTGCCAGCAGTGAAGGCAGGGGGCCGGTCTACGAGCAGTACTTC	CASSEGRGPVYEQYF
NA	TRBV6-1	12	TRBJ2-7	NA	TGTGCCAGCAGTGTGGGGGGTTACGAGCAGTACTTC	CASSVGGYEQYF
NA	TRBV14	18	TRBJ1-1	once	TGTGCCAGCAGCCAAGGGGTGGTGGCACCCAGGCGAAACACTGAAGCTTTCTTT	CASSQGVVAPRRNTEAFF
TRBD1	TRBV6-5	15	TRBJ1-3	NA	TGTGCCAGCAGTTACTCAGGGGGCGAGGGAAACACCATATATTTT	CASSYSGGEGNTIYF
TRBD1	TRBV19	16	TRBJ1-1	NA	TGTGCCAGTACATGGGCAGGGGGCATCCTGAACACTGAAGCTTTCTTT	CASTWAGGILNTEAFF
TRBD1	TRBV27	14	TRBJ2-7	NA	TGTGCCAGCAGTTCCAGGGGGTCCCTCTACGAGCAGTACTTC	CASSSRGSLYEQYF
NA	TRBV5-1	14	TRBJ2-7	once	TGCGCCAGCAGCTTCAACAGCCTCTCCTACGAGCAGTACTTC	CASSFNSLSYEQYF
TRBD1	TRBV4-1	17	TRBJ2-1	NA	TGCGCCAGCAGCCCCAAAAACTGGGACAGTTCCTACAATGAGCAGTTCTTC	CASSPKNWDSSYNEQFF
TRBD2	TRBV7-8	18	TRBJ2-1	few	TGTGCCAGCAGCTTAAGTAGCGGGGGGGCTTTTCCCTACAATGAGCAGTTCTTC	CASSLSSGGAFPYNEQFF
NA	TRBV5-1	16	TRBJ2-3	NA	TGCGCCAGCAGCTTGGATTCTAGACAGGGAGGAGATACGCAGTATTTT	CASSLDSRQGGDTQYF
NA	TRBV7-2	16	TRBJ1-3	NA	TGTGCCAGCAGCTTGGGGAGTCCGCTCTCTGGAAACACCATATATTTT	CASSLGSPLSGNTIYF
TRBD2	TRBV4-1	15	TRBJ2-7	NA	TGCGCCAGCAGCCACCCTCTAGCGGGAGCCTACGAGCAGTACTTC	CASSHPLAGAYEQYF
TRBD2	TRBV29-1	14	TRBJ2-3	NA	TGCAGCGTTTCAATAGCGGGTAGCACAGATACGCAGTATTTT	CSVSIAGSTDTQYF
NA	TRBV5-8	16	TRBJ1-2	NA	TGTGCCAACCCTTTTAGCCTAGACCTGAGAGGGTATGGCTACACCTTC	CANPFSLDLRGYGYTF
NA	TRBV6-5	13	TRBJ2-1	once	TGTGCCAGCAGTTACGCGGGCGACAATGAGCAGTTCTTC	CASSYAGDNEQFF